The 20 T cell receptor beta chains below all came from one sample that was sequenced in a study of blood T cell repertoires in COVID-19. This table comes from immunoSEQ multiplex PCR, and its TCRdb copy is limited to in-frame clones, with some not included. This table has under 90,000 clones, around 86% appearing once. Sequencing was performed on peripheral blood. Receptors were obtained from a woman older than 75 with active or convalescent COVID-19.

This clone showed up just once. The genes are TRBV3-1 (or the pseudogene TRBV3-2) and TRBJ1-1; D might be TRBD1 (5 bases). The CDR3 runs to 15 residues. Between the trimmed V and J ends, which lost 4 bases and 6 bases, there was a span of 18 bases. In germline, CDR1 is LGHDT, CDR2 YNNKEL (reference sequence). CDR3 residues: CASSRGWGGAPEAFF. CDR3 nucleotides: TGTGCCAGCAGCCGAGGATGGGGAGGGGCACCTGAAGCTTTCTTT.

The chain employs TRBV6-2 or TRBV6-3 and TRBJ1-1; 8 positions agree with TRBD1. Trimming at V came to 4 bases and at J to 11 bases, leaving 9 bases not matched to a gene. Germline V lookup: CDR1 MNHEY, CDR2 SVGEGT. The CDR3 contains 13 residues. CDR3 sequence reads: CASSSSGGIVAFF. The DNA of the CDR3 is TGTGCCAGCAGTTCCTCAGGGGGCATCGTTGCTTTCTTT.

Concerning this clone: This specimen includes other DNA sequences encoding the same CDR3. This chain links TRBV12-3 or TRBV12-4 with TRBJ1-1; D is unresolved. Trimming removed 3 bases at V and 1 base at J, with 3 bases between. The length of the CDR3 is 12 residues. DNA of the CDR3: TGTGCCAGCAGTTTCCAGAACACTGAAGCTTTCTTT. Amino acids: CASSFQNTEAFF.

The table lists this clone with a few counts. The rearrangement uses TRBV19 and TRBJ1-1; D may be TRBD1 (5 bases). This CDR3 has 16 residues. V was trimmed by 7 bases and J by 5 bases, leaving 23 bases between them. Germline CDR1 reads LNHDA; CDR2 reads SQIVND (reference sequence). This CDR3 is CASTIREQGGRTEAFF. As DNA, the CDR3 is TGTGCCAGTACCATCAGAGAGCAGGGTGGTCGGACTGAAGCTTTCTTT. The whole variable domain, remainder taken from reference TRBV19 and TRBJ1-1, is DGGITQSPKYLFRKEGQNVTLSCEQNLNHDAMYWYRQDPGQGLRLIYYSQIVNDFQKGDIAEGYSVSREKKESFPLTVTSAQKNPTAFYLCASTIREQGGRTEAFFGQGTRLTVV.

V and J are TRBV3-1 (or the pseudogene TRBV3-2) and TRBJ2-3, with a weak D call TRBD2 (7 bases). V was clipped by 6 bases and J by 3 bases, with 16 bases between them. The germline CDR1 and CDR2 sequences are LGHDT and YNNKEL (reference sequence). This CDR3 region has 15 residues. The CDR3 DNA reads TGTGCCAGCAGTCTACAGGGAGGGAGGACAGATACGCAGTATTTT. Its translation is CASSLQGGRTDTQYF.

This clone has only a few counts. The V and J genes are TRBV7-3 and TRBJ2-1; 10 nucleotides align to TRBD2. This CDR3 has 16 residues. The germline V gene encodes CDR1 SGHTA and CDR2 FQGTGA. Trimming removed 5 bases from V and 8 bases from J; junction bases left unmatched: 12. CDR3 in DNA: TGTGCCAGCAGCCCTGGGGGTAGCGGGAGGTTTTATGAGCAGTTCTTC. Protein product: CASSPGGSGRFYEQFF.

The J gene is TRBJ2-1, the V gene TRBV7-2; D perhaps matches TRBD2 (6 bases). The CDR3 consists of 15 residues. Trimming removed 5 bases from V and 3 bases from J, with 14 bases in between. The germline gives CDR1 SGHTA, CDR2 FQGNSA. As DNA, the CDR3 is TGTGCCAGCAGCCGCGGGACTTCCTTCTACAATGAGCAGTTCTTC. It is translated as CASSRGTSFYNEQFF.

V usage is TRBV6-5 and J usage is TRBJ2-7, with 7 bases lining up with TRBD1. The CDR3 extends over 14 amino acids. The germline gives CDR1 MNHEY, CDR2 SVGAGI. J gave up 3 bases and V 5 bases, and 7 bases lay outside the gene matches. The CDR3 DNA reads TGTGCCAGCAGTCCCCGGGCAGGGGGCTACGAGCAGTACTTC. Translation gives CASSPRAGGYEQYF.

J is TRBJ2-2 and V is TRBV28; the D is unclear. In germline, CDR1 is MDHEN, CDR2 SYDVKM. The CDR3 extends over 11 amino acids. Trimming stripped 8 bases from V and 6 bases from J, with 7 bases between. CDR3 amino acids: CASSIPGELFF. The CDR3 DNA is TGTGCCAGCTCCATCCCCGGGGAGCTGTTTTTT.

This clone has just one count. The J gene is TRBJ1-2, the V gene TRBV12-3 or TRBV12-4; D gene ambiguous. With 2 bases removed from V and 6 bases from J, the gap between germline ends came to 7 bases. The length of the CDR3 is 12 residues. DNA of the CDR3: TGTGCCAGCAGTTTATGGGCCCATGGCTACACCTTC. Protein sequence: CASSLWAHGYTF.

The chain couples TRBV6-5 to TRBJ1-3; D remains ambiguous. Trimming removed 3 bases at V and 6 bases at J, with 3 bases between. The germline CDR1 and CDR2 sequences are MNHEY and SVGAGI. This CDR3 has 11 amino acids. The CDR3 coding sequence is TGTGCCAGCAGTTATCTAAACACCATATATTTT. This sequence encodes CASSYLNTIYF.

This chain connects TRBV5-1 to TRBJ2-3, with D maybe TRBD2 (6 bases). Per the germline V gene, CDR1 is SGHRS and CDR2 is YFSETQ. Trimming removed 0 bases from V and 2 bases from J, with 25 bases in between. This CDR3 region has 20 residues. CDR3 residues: CASSLEAAGRRWGHTDTQYF. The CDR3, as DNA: TGCGCCAGCAGCTTGGAAGCGGCGGGAAGAAGGTGGGGTCACACAGATACGCAGTATTTT.

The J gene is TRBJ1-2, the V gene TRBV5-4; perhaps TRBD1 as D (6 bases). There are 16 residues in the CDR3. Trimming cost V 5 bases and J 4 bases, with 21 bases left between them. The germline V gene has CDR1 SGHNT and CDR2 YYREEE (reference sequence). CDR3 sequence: CASRFFTGGEGYGYTF. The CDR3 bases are TGTGCCAGCAGGTTTTTTACGGGGGGCGAAGGCTATGGCTACACCTTC.

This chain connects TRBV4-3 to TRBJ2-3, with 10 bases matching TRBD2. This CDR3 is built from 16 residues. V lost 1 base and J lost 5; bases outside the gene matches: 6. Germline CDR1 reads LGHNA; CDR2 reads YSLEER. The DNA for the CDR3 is TGCGCCAGCAGCCAAGCGAGCGGGGGGGTGGGAGATACGCAGTATTTT. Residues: CASSQASGGVGDTQYF.

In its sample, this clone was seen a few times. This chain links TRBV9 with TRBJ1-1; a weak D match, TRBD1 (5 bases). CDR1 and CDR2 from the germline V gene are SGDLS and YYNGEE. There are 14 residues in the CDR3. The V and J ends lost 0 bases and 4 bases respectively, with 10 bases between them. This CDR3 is CASSVGPQGTEAFF. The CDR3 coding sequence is TGTGCCAGCAGCGTAGGCCCCCAGGGCACTGAAGCTTTCTTT.

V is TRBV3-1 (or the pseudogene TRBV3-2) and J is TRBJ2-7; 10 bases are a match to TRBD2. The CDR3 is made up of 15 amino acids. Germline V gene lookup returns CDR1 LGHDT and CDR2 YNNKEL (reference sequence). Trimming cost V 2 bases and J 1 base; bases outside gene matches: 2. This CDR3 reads CASSQPGLASYEQYF. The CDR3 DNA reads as TGTGCCAGCAGCCAACCGGGACTAGCGTCCTACGAGCAGTACTTC.

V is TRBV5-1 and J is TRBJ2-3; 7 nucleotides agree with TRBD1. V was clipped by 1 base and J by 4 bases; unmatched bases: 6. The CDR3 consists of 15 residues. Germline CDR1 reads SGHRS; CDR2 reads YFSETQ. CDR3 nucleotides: TGCGCCAGCAGCTTGTCGGCACAGGGGTCAGATACGCAGTATTTT. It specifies CASSLSAQGSDTQYF.

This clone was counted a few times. CDR3 in amino acids: CASSWTSGTDNEQFF. Here the CDR3 DNA reads TGTGCCAGCAGCTGGACTAGCGGGACAGACAATGAGCAGTTCTTC. The chain combines TRBV5-4 with TRBJ2-1; 12 bases agree with TRBD2. The CDR3 sequence is 15 residues long. The V gene end was trimmed by 3 bases and the J gene end by 5 bases; junction bases not matched to a gene: 3. CDR1 is SGHNT and CDR2 is YYREEE in the germline V gene (reference sequence).

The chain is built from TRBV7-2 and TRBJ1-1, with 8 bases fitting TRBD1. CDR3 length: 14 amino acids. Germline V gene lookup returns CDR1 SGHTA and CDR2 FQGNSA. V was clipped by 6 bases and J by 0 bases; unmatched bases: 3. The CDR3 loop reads CASRDRDLNTEAFF. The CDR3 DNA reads TGTGCCAGCAGGGACAGGGACCTGAACACTGAAGCTTTCTTT.

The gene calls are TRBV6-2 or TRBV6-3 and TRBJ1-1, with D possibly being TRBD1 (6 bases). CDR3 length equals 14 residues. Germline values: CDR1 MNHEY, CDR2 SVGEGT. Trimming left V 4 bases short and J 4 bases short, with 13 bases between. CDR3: CASSFAPGATEAFF. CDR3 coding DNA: TGTGCCAGCAGTTTCGCTCCAGGGGCCACTGAAGCTTTCTTT.